This T cell receptor beta chain was profiled in a study of blood T cell repertoires in COVID-19. Overall study: T cells, B-cell-depleted T cells, or PBMCs provided the cDNA or gDNA that served as material.

As handled by the study authors: By means of reference gene primer amplification, nucleated cell counts were estimated. TCRdb's table, derived via immunoSEQ multiplex PCR, lists solely in-frame clones and lacks some. V and J calls and clone size are given by that table; D and trimming were obtained from the DNA. The data show roughly 81,000 clones, approximately 80% seen once. Germline V lookup: CDR1 LNHDA, CDR2 SQIVND (reference sequence). V shed 10 bases and J shed 9 bases, with 21 bases lying between them. The CDR3 covers 13 residues. The source is an older woman with acute or convalescent COVID-19. The specimen sequenced was peripheral blood. The V and J genes are TRBV19 and TRBJ2-5; D gene unclear. CDR3 protein: CATTPLSYRAQYF. The CDR3 bases are TGTGCCACCACGCCCTTATCATACCGGGCCCAGTACTTC.